This T cell receptor beta chain appears in the sequencing data of a study of T cell responses to AZD1222 COVID-19 vaccine. Findings of the study overall: Females made up more of the donors, who were largely white British, and clonal diversity may have come out too low. Sampling that yielded the repertoires occurred only after the peak T cell response. Seropositivity was recorded at baseline in only 6 or 7 AZD1222 recipients.

V lost 2 bases to trimming and J lost 5 bases, with 10 bases between them. The CDR3 spans 13 residues. Germline-derived CDR1 and CDR2 are SEHNR and FQNEAQ (reference sequence). Pooled samples include second doses given at about 4 or 12 weeks. Remarks on this clone: Its antigen is not identified.

The table came from immunoSEQ multiplex PCR; TCRdb's copy has only in-frame clones and leaves some out. The sample contains roughly 87,000 clones, roughly 90% of which appear only once. The rearrangement uses TRBV7-9 and TRBJ2-7, with a tentative D call TRBD1 (5 bases). The source material was peripheral blood, sampled 28 days after the second AZD1222 dose. The sequence came from an adult who received the AZD1222 COVID-19 vaccine. CDR3 loop: CASSLRGIDEQYF. The CDR3 DNA sequence: TGTGCCAGCAGCTTAAGGGGAATCGACGAGCAGTACTTC.